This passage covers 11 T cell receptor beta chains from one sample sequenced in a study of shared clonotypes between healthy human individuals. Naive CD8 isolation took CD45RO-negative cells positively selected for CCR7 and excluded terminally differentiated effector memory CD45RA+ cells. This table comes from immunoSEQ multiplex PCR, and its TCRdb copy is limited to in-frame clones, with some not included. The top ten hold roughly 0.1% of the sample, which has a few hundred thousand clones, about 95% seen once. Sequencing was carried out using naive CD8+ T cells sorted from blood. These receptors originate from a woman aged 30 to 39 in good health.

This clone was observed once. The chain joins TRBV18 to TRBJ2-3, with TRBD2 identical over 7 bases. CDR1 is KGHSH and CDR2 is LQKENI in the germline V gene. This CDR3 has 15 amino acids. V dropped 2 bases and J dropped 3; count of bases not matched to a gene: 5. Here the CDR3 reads CASSPFSGGTDTQYF. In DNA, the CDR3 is TGTGCCAGCTCACCATTTTCGGGAGGTACAGATACGCAGTATTTT.

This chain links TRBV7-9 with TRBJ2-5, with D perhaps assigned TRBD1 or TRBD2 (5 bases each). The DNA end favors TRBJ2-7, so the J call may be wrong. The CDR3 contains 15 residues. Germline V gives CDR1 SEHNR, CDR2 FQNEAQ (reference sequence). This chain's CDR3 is CASSFSGPSGHEQYF. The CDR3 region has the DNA TGTGCCAGCAGCTTTAGTGGCCCATCGGGGCACGAGCAGTACTTC.

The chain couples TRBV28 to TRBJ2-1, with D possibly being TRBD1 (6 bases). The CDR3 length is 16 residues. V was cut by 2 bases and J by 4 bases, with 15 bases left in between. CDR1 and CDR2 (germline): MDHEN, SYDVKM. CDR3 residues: CASSLGLGALYNEQFF. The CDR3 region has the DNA TGTGCCAGCAGTTTAGGTCTGGGGGCTCTATACAATGAGCAGTTCTTC.

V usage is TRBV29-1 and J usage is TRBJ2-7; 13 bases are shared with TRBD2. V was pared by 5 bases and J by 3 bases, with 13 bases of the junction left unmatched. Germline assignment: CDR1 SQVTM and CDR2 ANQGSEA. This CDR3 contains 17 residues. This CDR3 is CSVSGLAGVTALYEQYF. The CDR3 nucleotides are TGCAGCGTTTCAGGACTAGCGGGAGTAACGGCGCTCTACGAGCAGTACTTC.

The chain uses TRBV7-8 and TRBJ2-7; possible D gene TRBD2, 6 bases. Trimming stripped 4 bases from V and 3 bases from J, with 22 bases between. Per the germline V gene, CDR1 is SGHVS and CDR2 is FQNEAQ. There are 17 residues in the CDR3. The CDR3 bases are TGTGCCAGCAGCTCAGCAGTGGGCGGGACTCACTACTACGAGCAGTACTTC. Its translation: CASSSAVGGTHYYEQYF.

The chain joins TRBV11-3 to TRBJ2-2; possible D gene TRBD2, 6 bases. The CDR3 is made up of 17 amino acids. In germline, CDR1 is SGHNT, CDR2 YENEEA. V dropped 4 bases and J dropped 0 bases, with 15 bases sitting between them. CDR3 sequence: CASSSRRGKANTGELFF. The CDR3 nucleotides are TGTGCCAGCAGCTCCCGTCGCGGGAAAGCGAACACCGGGGAGCTGTTTTTT.

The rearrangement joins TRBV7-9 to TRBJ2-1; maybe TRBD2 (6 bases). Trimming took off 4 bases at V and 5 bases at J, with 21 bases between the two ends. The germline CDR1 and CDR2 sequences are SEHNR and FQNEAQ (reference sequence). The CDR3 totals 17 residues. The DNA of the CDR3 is TGTGCCAGCAGCTACTCCGCCCCAAGACTAGATCACAATGAGCAGTTCTTC. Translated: CASSYSAPRLDHNEQFF.

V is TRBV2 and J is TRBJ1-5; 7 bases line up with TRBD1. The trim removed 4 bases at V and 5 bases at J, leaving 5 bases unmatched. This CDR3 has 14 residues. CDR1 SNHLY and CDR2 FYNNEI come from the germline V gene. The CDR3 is CASSGDSPYQPQHF. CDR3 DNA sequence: TGTGCCAGCAGTGGGGACAGCCCCTATCAGCCCCAGCATTTT.

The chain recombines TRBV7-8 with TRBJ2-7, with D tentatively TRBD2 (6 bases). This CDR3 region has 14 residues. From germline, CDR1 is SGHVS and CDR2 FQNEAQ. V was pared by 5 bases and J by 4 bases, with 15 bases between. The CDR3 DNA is TGTGCCAGCAGCGGGGGACTCCTCTATTACGAGCAGTACTTC. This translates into CASSGGLLYYEQYF.

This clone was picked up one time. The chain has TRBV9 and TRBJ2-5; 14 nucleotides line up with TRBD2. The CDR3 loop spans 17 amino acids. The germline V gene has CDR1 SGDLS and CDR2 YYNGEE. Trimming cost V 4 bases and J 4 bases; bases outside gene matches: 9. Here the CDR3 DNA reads TGTGCCAGCAGCCCCGCCGGACTAGCGGGAGGATTAGAGACCCAGTACTTC. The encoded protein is CASSPAGLAGGLETQYF. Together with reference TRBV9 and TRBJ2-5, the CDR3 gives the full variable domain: DSGVTQTPKHLITATGQRVTLRCSPRSGDLSVYWYQQSLDQGLQFLIQYYNGEERAKGNILERFSAQQFPDLHSELNLSSLELGDSALYFCASSPAGLAGGLETQYFGPGTRLLVL.

CDR3 in DNA: TGCAGCGTTGAAACAGGGGTGAAGAACACTGAAGCTTTCTTT. It translates to CSVETGVKNTEAFF. The chain joins TRBV29-1 to TRBJ1-1; TRBD1 matches 7 bases. V lost 2 bases and J lost 1; bases outside the gene matches: 4. The germline CDR1 and CDR2 sequences are SQVTM and ANQGSEA. This CDR3 is 14 amino acids long.